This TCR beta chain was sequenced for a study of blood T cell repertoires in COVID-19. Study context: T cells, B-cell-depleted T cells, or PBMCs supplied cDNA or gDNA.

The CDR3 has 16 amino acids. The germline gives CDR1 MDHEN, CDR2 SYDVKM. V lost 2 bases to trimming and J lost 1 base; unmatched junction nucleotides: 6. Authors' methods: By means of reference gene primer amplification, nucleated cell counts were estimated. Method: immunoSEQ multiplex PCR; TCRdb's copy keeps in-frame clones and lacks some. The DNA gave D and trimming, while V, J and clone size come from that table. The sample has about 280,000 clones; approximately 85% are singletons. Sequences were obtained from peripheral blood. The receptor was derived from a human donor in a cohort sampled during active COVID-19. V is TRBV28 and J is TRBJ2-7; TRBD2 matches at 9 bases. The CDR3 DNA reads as TGTGCCAGCAGTTTAGAGCGGGGGGCTGGATCCTACGAGCAGTACTTC. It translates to CASSLERGAGSYEQYF.